These 31 T cell receptor beta chains share one sample of origin, sequenced in a study of cytomegalovirus exposure and HLA in healthy donors. It was with 60 Vbeta and 13 Jbeta primers that the PCR ran. Assay: immunoSEQ multiplex PCR; the TCRdb copy retains only in-frame clones and omits some. The sample lists 130,000 to 150,000 clones, approximately 80% occurring once. Sequencing was performed on PBMCs. The receptors shown here come from a man aged 35-49 years in good health and CMV-seropositive.

V is TRBV5-6 and J is TRBJ1-4; a possible D gene is TRBD1 (5 bases). Between the trimmed V and J ends, which lost 2 bases and 6 bases, there was a span of 11 bases. The CDR3 has 14 residues. CDR1 and CDR2 (germline): SGHDT, YYEEEE. CDR3 sequence reads: CASSFRRGYEKLFF. The CDR3, as DNA: TGTGCCAGCAGCTTTAGGCGGGGCTATGAAAAACTGTTTTTT.

J is TRBJ1-2 and V is TRBV30, with a tentative D call TRBD1 (5 bases). CDR3 length: 13 amino acids. CDR1 is GTSNPN and CDR2 is SVGIG in the germline V gene (reference sequence). The ends were cut back, 0 bases at V and 3 bases at J, with 8 bases in the middle. The CDR3 region has the DNA TGTGCCTGGAGTGTAGGGGTGCACTATGGCTACACCTTC. This sequence encodes CAWSVGVHYGYTF.

The gene calls are TRBV5-8 and TRBJ2-5; 11 nucleotides line up with TRBD2. Germline V gene sequence: CDR1 SGHTS, CDR2 YDEGEE. With 4 bases clipped from V and 2 bases from J, the junction kept 7 bases outside the gene matches. This CDR3 has 16 residues. The CDR3 protein is CASSPGLAGPQETQYF. The CDR3 DNA sequence: TGTGCCAGCAGCCCAGGACTAGCGGGTCCACAAGAGACCCAGTACTTC.

The chain couples TRBV27 to TRBJ1-4, with 8 bases that match TRBD1. Germline lookup yields CDR1 MNHEY and CDR2 SMNVEV (reference sequence). This CDR3 has 16 amino acids. After removal of 4 bases from V and 8 bases from J, the junction contained 12 bases not matched to a gene. The CDR3 sequence is CASSSGSRGLWEKLFF. The CDR3 nucleotides read TGTGCCAGCAGTTCTGGTAGCAGGGGGCTGTGGGAAAAACTGTTTTTT.

This chain uses TRBV6-6 with TRBJ1-2, with 8 bases fitting TRBD1. Trimming cost V 5 bases and J 4 bases; bases outside gene matches: 3. Germline assignment: CDR1 MNHNY and CDR2 SVGAGI (reference sequence). The CDR3 loop spans 13 amino acids. CDR3 region: CASSRQGSYGYTF. DNA of the CDR3: TGTGCCAGCAGTCGACAGGGGAGCTATGGCTACACCTTC.

This clone was observed a single time. The V call is TRBV6-1, the J call TRBJ2-3; 8 nucleotides align to TRBD2. The length of the CDR3 is 15 residues. V trimming: 5 bases; J trimming: 5 bases; junction bases outside the gene matches: 9. The V gene's germline CDR1 is MNHNS and CDR2 SASEGT. This CDR3 reads CASSLLGAGEDTQYF. CDR3 DNA sequence: TGTGCCAGCAGTCTCCTAGGAGCGGGAGAAGATACGCAGTATTTT.

The chain combines TRBV5-1 with TRBJ2-5; the match to TRBD1 covers 7 bases. V dropped 0 bases and J dropped 4; count of bases not matched to a gene: 9. Looked up from germline, CDR1 is SGHRS and CDR2 is YFSETQ. This CDR3 comprises 16 residues. The CDR3 reads CASSLVGRQGSETQYF. The CDR3 DNA reads as TGCGCCAGCAGCTTGGTAGGGAGACAGGGTTCAGAGACCCAGTACTTC.

This clone has more than one count but fewer than ten. V usage is TRBV20-1 and J usage is TRBJ1-1, with D unclear. This CDR3 has 11 residues. Germline-derived CDR1 and CDR2 are DFQATT and SNEGSKA (reference sequence). Trimming stripped 5 bases from V and 4 bases from J, with 8 bases between. CDR3: CSAQRPTEAFF. The CDR3 DNA sequence: TGCAGTGCTCAGCGGCCCACTGAAGCTTTCTTT.

The chain joins TRBV18 to TRBJ1-1, with 9 bases aligning to TRBD1. Germline V gene sequence: CDR1 KGHSH, CDR2 LQKENI. V was pared by 2 bases and J by 3 bases, with 7 bases of the junction left unmatched. CDR3 size: 16 residues. CDR3 loop: CASSPSRTGADTEAFF. In nucleotides, the CDR3 is TGTGCCAGCTCACCAAGTAGGACAGGGGCCGACACTGAAGCTTTCTTT.

The chain links TRBV28 to TRBJ1-5, with 7 bases aligning to TRBD1. CDR1 and CDR2 from the germline V gene are MDHEN and SYDVKM. V was clipped by 2 bases and J by 4 bases; unmatched bases: 2. The CDR3 extends over 14 amino acids. CDR3 sequence: CASSLGTVNQPQHF. CDR3 bases: TGTGCCAGCAGTTTAGGGACAGTGAATCAGCCCCAGCATTTT.

The gene calls are TRBV6-5 and TRBJ1-2; 8 positions agree with TRBD1. Germline loops: CDR1 MNHEY, CDR2 SVGAGI. Trimming removed 2 bases from V and 4 bases from J; junction bases left unmatched: 9. The CDR3 extends over 16 amino acids. CDR3 amino acids: CASSYQVGTGAYGYTF. The CDR3 coding sequence is TGTGCCAGCAGTTACCAAGTCGGGACAGGTGCCTATGGCTACACCTTC.

Here the CDR3 DNA reads TGTGCCAGTAGCCGGGACAGGGCGTCTAATGAAAAACTGTTTTTT. Its translation is CASSRDRASNEKLFF. This chain joins TRBV19 and TRBJ1-4; 9 bases align to TRBD1. The CDR3 totals 15 residues. After removal of 6 bases from V and 3 bases from J, the junction contained 5 bases not matched to a gene. Germline CDR1 reads LNHDA; CDR2 reads SQIVND (reference sequence).

The chain recombines TRBV30 with TRBJ1-1; D is uncertain. From germline, CDR1 is GTSNPN and CDR2 SVGIG (reference sequence). With 3 bases removed from V and 5 bases from J, the gap between germline ends came to 7 bases. The CDR3 spans 11 residues. The CDR3 loop reads CAWSRRTEAFF. The CDR3 DNA reads as TGTGCCTGGAGCCGGAGGACTGAAGCTTTCTTT.

V gene TRBV14 combines with J gene TRBJ2-5, with a weak D call TRBD2 (5 bases). TRBJ2-7 explains the end of the DNA better; the J call may be wrong. The CDR3 totals 14 residues. CDR1 and CDR2 from the germline V gene are SGHDN and FVKESK. In nucleotides, the CDR3 is TGTGCCAGCAGCCAAAGACTACCTCCCTACGAGCAGTACTTC. This sequence encodes CASSQRLPPYEQYF.

This clone was picked up one time. This sequence joins TRBV6-5 and TRBJ1-5; tentative D call: TRBD1 (5 bases). Germline V gives CDR1 MNHEY, CDR2 SVGAGI. The ends were cut back, 5 bases at V and 6 bases at J, with 14 bases in the middle. The CDR3 is made up of 14 amino acids. CDR3 sequence reads: CASSIGGLGQPQHF. CDR3 sequence (DNA): TGTGCCAGCAGTATTGGGGGACTTGGTCAGCCCCAGCATTTT.

The DNA for the CDR3 is TGTGCCAGCAGCCAAGGTCAATTTTACCGTACTAGCGGGGTTTACGAGCAGTACTTC. It encodes CASSQGQFYRTSGVYEQYF. The rearrangement links TRBV14 to TRBJ2-7; 10 bases fit TRBD2. Per the germline V gene, CDR1 is SGHDN and CDR2 is FVKESK. This CDR3 is built from 19 residues. The J segment lost 4 bases and the V segment lost 1 base, leaving 16 bases of the junction unmatched.

This clone turned up a few times. The chain employs TRBV12-5 and TRBJ1-1, with D perhaps TRBD1 (5 bases). CDR1 is LGHNT and CDR2 is FRNRAP in the germline V gene. V lost 1 base, J lost 4 bases, and 10 bases lay in between. There are 14 residues in the CDR3. CDR3 region: CASGLGGQATEAFF. The CDR3 DNA is TGTGCTAGTGGTTTGGGGGGCCAGGCCACTGAAGCTTTCTTT.

CDR3 DNA sequence: TGTGCCAGCAGCGGGACTAGCGGGAGACTTTACAATGAGCAGTTCTTC. Translated, it gives CASSGTSGRLYNEQFF. The V gene is TRBV9, the J gene TRBJ2-1, with 13 nucleotides matching TRBD2. V trimming: 3 bases; J trimming: 4 bases; junction bases outside the gene matches: 4. Germline values: CDR1 SGDLS, CDR2 YYNGEE. There are 16 residues in the CDR3.

V usage is TRBV4-1 and J usage is TRBJ2-4; 8 bases align to TRBD2. The CDR3 contains 14 residues. V lost 6 bases and J lost 5; bases outside the gene matches: 6. Germline loops: CDR1 MGHRA, CDR2 YSYEKL. DNA for the CDR3: TGCGCCAGCAGACCTACGGGGGGGCAAAACATTCAGTACTTC. It translates to CASRPTGGQNIQYF.

The chain has TRBV27 and TRBJ2-3; 7 positions match TRBD1. Per the germline V gene, CDR1 is MNHEY and CDR2 is SMNVEV (reference sequence). Trimming took 8 bases from V and 3 from J; bases not matched to a gene: 11. The CDR3 loop spans 15 amino acids. In nucleotides, the CDR3 is TGTGCCAGCCAGGACCGGGACAGATTGACAGATACGCAGTATTTT. Its protein is CASQDRDRLTDTQYF.

V and J are TRBV9 and TRBJ2-7; TRBD1 might be the D (6 bases). The CDR3 spans 15 residues. CDR1 SGDLS and CDR2 YYNGEE come from the germline V gene. Trimming stripped 2 bases from V and 2 bases from J, with 14 bases between. The CDR3 reads CASSVEDSPAYEQYF. The CDR3 DNA sequence: TGTGCCAGCAGCGTCGAGGACAGTCCAGCCTACGAGCAGTACTTC. Together with reference TRBV9 and TRBJ2-7, the CDR3 gives the full variable domain: DSGVTQTPKHLITATGQRVTLRCSPRSGDLSVYWYQQSLDQGLQFLIQYYNGEERAKGNILERFSAQQFPDLHSELNLSSLELGDSALYFCASSVEDSPAYEQYFGPGTRLTVT.

This clone was seen a handful of times. Other nucleotide sequences from this sample produce the same CDR3. V usage is TRBV9 and J usage is TRBJ2-7; D may be TRBD2 (6 bases). V was trimmed by 0 bases and J by 3 bases, leaving 13 bases between them. The V gene's germline CDR1 is SGDLS and CDR2 YYNGEE. The CDR3 extends over 15 amino acids. CDR3 in DNA: TGTGCCAGCAGCGTAGGAGCTAGCGAACTCTACGAGCAGTACTTC. Residues: CASSVGASELYEQYF. Combining the CDR3 with reference TRBV9 and TRBJ2-7 gives the whole variable domain DSGVTQTPKHLITATGQRVTLRCSPRSGDLSVYWYQQSLDQGLQFLIQYYNGEERAKGNILERFSAQQFPDLHSELNLSSLELGDSALYFCASSVGASELYEQYFGPGTRLTVT.

The rearrangement uses TRBV20-1 and TRBJ2-3, with D hard to call. Germline V lookup: CDR1 DFQATT, CDR2 SNEGSKA (reference sequence). The CDR3 runs to 11 residues. Trimming removed 1 base at V and 5 bases at J, with 4 bases between. The CDR3 DNA sequence: TGCAGTGCTAGAGTTCAAGATACGCAGTATTTT. It codes for CSARVQDTQYF.

V and J are TRBV5-1 and TRBJ2-5, with D possibly matching TRBD2 (6 bases). This CDR3 has 16 residues. V was trimmed by 0 bases and J by 2 bases, leaving 14 bases between them. Germline CDR1 is SGHRS and CDR2 is YFSETQ. This chain's CDR3 is CASSLVQGGGQETQYF. For the CDR3, the DNA is TGCGCCAGCAGCTTGGTTCAGGGAGGAGGGCAAGAGACCCAGTACTTC.

The chain is built from TRBV19 and TRBJ2-3; D not resolved. V was shortened by 5 bases and J by 4 bases, with 13 bases between the two germline ends. This CDR3 spans 14 amino acids. Germline V gene sequence: CDR1 LNHDA, CDR2 SQIVND (reference sequence). The CDR3 loop is CASSPSQIADTQYF. As DNA, the CDR3 is TGTGCCAGTAGTCCGAGCCAAATCGCAGATACGCAGTATTTT.

J is TRBJ2-3 and V is TRBV18; 9 nucleotides line up with TRBD2. The CDR3 is made up of 18 amino acids. The V and J ends lost 3 bases and 4 bases, in that order; junction bases with no gene match: 14. The V gene's germline CDR1 is KGHSH and CDR2 LQKENI. CDR3 region: CASSPYALRSGSADTQYF. The CDR3 region has the DNA TGTGCCAGCTCACCTTACGCCCTCCGTAGCGGGAGCGCAGATACGCAGTATTTT.

This chain joins TRBV18 and TRBJ2-5; 8 bases are shared with TRBD2. Germline values: CDR1 KGHSH, CDR2 LQKENI. The CDR3 is made up of 13 amino acids. Unmatched junction bases numbered 7, after V lost 8 bases and J lost 5 bases. The CDR3 nucleotides are TGTGCCAGCGCTAAGGCTAGCGGGGAGACCCAGTACTTC. The encoded protein is CASAKASGETQYF.

The chain joins TRBV9 to TRBJ1-2; D unresolved. The V end was cut by 0 bases, the J end by 2 bases, with 8 bases between. The CDR3 has 14 residues. Germline V lookup: CDR1 SGDLS, CDR2 YYNGEE. This CDR3 is CASSVGGRNYGYTF. CDR3 nucleotides: TGTGCCAGCAGCGTAGGCGGCCGGAACTATGGCTACACCTTC.

The chain carries TRBV2 and TRBJ2-1; 7 nucleotides align to TRBD2. Per the germline V gene, CDR1 is SNHLY and CDR2 is FYNNEI. The CDR3 loop spans 14 amino acids. The V and J ends lost 8 bases and 3 bases, in that order; junction bases with no gene match: 7. The CDR3 sequence: CASGGPSGYNEQFF. CDR3 DNA sequence: TGTGCCAGCGGAGGGCCTAGCGGCTACAATGAGCAGTTCTTC.

This clone has a handful of counts. This CDR3 is also generated by other DNA sequences in the sample. The rearrangement joins TRBV9 to TRBJ1-1; no clear D gene. CDR3 size: 13 residues. Germline CDR1 reads SGDLS; CDR2 reads YYNGEE. V was shortened by 1 base and J by 6 bases, with 10 bases between the two germline ends. CDR3 protein: CASSVSPSAEAFF. The CDR3 nucleotides read TGTGCCAGCAGCGTATCTCCCTCAGCTGAAGCTTTCTTT.

This sequence joins TRBV4-3 and TRBJ2-7, with a possible D match to TRBD2 (6 bases). The CDR3 is 13 residues long. V was trimmed by 0 bases and J by 6 bases, leaving 9 bases between them. Per germline, CDR1 LGHNA and CDR2 YSLEER. The CDR3 DNA reads as TGCGCCAGCAGCCAAGAGTACGGGAGCGAGCAGTACTTC. Protein product: CASSQEYGSEQYF.